Shown below are 7 T cell receptor beta chains from a single sample sequenced in a study of response to subunit inactivated influenza vaccine. TCRdb called the RT-PCR reads again in MiXCR, with one record for every CDR3 protein. This sample has 490,000 or so distinct CDR3 sequences; around 8% occur once, and the top ten carry under 15%. Sequencing used PBMCs from blood, obtained less than 30 months after vaccination. All receptors derive from a man aged 45-69 years who received an inactivated influenza vaccine.

The V and J genes are TRBV28 and TRBJ2-2; D is possibly TRBD1 (5 bases). Germline assignment: CDR1 MDHEN and CDR2 SYDVKM. Trimming removed 1 base from V and 1 base from J, with 13 bases in between. There are 17 residues in the CDR3. The CDR3 region is CASSLLPGRENTGELFF. CDR3 nucleotide sequence: TGTGCCAGCAGTTTATTACCCGGCAGGGAGAACACCGGGGAGCTGTTTTTT. The whole variable domain, remainder taken from reference TRBV28 and TRBJ2-2, is DVKVTQSSRYLVKRTGEKVFLECVQDMDHENMFWYRQDPGLGLRLIYFSYDVKMKEKGDIPEGYSVSREKKERFSLILESASTNQTSMYLCASSLLPGRENTGELFFGEGSRLTVL.

This clonotype was counted many times. The chain has TRBV7-9 and TRBJ1-5; D call uncertain. V was trimmed by 1 base and J by 6 bases, leaving 7 bases between them. Germline V gene sequence: CDR1 SEHNR, CDR2 FQNEAQ (reference sequence). CDR3 size: 13 residues. CDR3 residues: CASSLGLGQPQHF. The CDR3 coding sequence is TGTGCCAGCAGCTTAGGTCTGGGTCAGCCCCAGCATTTT.

This clonotype has only a few counts. V and J are TRBV15 and TRBJ2-3; no clear D gene. V was shortened by 0 bases and J by 6 bases, with 7 bases between the two germline ends. CDR1 is LNHNV and CDR2 is YYDKDF in the germline V gene (reference sequence). CDR3 length: 13 residues. CDR3 sequence reads: CATSRDQKDTQYF. The DNA of the CDR3 is TGTGCCACCAGCAGAGATCAGAAGGATACGCAGTATTTT. Filled out from reference TRBV15 and TRBJ2-3, the complete variable domain reads DAMVIQNPRYQVTQFGKPVTLSCSQTLNHNVMYWYQQKSSQAPKLLFHYYDKDFNNEADTPDNFQSRRPNTSFCFLDIRSPGLGDTAMYLCATSRDQKDTQYFGPGTRLTVL.

This clonotype turned up a few times. The J gene is TRBJ1-2, the V gene TRBV20-1, with D uncertain. Germline V gene lookup returns CDR1 DFQATT and CDR2 SNEGSKA (reference sequence). V was pared by 3 bases and J by 1 base, with 15 bases between. The CDR3 covers 15 residues. The CDR3 is CSASTDGPFNYGYTF. In nucleotides, the CDR3 is TGCAGTGCTAGTACGGACGGACCTTTTAACTATGGCTACACCTTC.

This clonotype showed up many times. This chain joins TRBV12-3 or TRBV12-4 and TRBJ2-5; TRBD2 matches at 9 bases. The length of the CDR3 is 14 residues. The V gene end was trimmed by 2 bases and the J gene end by 3 bases; junction bases not matched to a gene: 1. The CDR3 coding sequence is TGTGCCAGCAGTTTATCTAGCGGGAAAGAGACCCAGTACTTC. Translated: CASSLSSGKETQYF.

This clonotype appeared many times. The chain employs TRBV12-3 or TRBV12-4 and TRBJ2-2; 9 nucleotides line up with TRBD1. The CDR3 covers 13 residues. J gave up 6 bases and V 6 bases, and 2 bases lay outside the gene matches. The CDR3 reads CASSGTGSGELFF. CDR3 DNA: TGTGCCAGCAGCGGGACAGGGTCCGGGGAGCTGTTTTTT.

This clonotype was detected a few times. The chain joins TRBV4-3 to TRBJ1-4; no clear D. The CDR3 consists of 20 residues. V shed 0 bases and J shed 0 bases, with 20 bases lying between them. CDR1 and CDR2 (germline): LGHNA, YSLEER. The CDR3 region has the DNA TGCGCCAGCAGCCAAGACAACGAAATGTGGCAGGAGGCAACTAATGAAAAACTGTTTTTT. Translating gives CASSQDNEMWQEATNEKLFF.